The 6 T cell receptor beta chains presented below share a single source sample, sequenced in a study of cytomegalovirus exposure and HLA in healthy donors. The PCR used 60 Vbeta and 13 Jbeta primers. The repertoire was sequenced with immunoSEQ multiplex PCR; TCRdb's copy has only in-frame clones and lacks some. Of 150,000 to 200,000 clones in the sample, 80% to 85% were seen once. Sequencing was carried out using PBMCs. These receptors all stem from a boy between 10 and 17 years old in good health and CMV-seronegative.

The count of this clone is one. CDR3 nucleotides: TGCGCCCCCCCAGGTACAGGGGGGTATGGCTACACCTTC. Translating it yields CAPPGTGGYGYTF. The rearrangement uses TRBV10-1 and TRBJ1-2; 8 positions match TRBD1. Germline loops: CDR1 WNHNN, CDR2 SYGVQD (reference sequence). With 11 bases clipped from V and 5 bases from J, the junction kept 10 bases outside the gene matches. The CDR3 runs to 13 residues.

The rearrangement joins TRBV29-1 to TRBJ2-7; the match to TRBD2 covers 16 bases. V was clipped by 6 bases and J by 0 bases; unmatched bases: 2. The CDR3 runs to 15 residues. Germline V gene lookup returns CDR1 SQVTM and CDR2 ANQGSEA. The chain's CDR3 is CSVGTSGRASYEQYF. CDR3 coding DNA: TGCAGCGTCGGGACTAGCGGGAGGGCCTCCTACGAGCAGTACTTC.

The chain links TRBV5-4 to TRBJ2-1, with D perhaps TRBD1 (6 bases). Trimming took off 1 base at V and 4 bases at J, with 6 bases between the two ends. Germline CDR1 is SGHNT and CDR2 is YYREEE (reference sequence). The length of the CDR3 is 13 residues. The CDR3 DNA reads as TGTGCCAGCAGCTTGACAGGGTACAATGAGCAGTTCTTC. This codes for CASSLTGYNEQFF. The whole variable domain, remainder taken from reference TRBV5-4 and TRBJ2-1, is ETGVTQSPTHLIKTRGQQVTLRCSSQSGHNTVSWYQQALGQGPQFIFQYYREEENGRGNFPPRFSGLQFPNYSSELNVNALELDDSALYLCASSLTGYNEQFFGPGTRLTVL.

The chain combines TRBV28 with TRBJ1-2; a possible D gene is TRBD1 (5 bases). The V gene lost 7 bases and the J gene lost 2 bases, with 11 bases spanning the gap. Germline V gives CDR1 MDHEN, CDR2 SYDVKM. The CDR3 contains 13 residues. Written as DNA, the CDR3 is TGTGCCAGCACCTCGGGGGTGAACTATGGCTACACCTTC. It specifies CASTSGVNYGYTF.

The chain employs TRBV15 and TRBJ1-2; D not resolved. Trimming took 4 bases from V and 2 from J, leaving 14 bases between them. In germline, CDR1 is LNHNV, CDR2 YYDKDF (reference sequence). The CDR3 consists of 15 residues. As DNA, the CDR3 is TGTGCCACCAGCATAACCCCCGCACTGAACTATGGCTACACCTTC. Translation: CATSITPALNYGYTF.

This rearrangement joins TRBV11-3 to TRBJ1-1, with TRBD1 as a possible D gene (5 bases). Germline CDR1 SGHNT, CDR2 YENEEA. Trimming pared 6 bases from V and 7 bases from J, leaving 15 bases between. This CDR3 has 13 amino acids. The CDR3 here is CASRLKGYVEAFF. The CDR3, as DNA: TGTGCCAGCAGATTAAAGGGGTACGTTGAAGCTTTCTTT. The whole variable domain, remainder taken from reference TRBV11-3 and TRBJ1-1, is EAGVVQSPRYKIIEKKQPVAFWCNPISGHNTLYWYLQNLGQGPELLIRYENEEAVDDSQLPKDRFSAERLKGVDSTLKIQPAELGDSAVYLCASRLKGYVEAFFGQGTRLTVV.